This T cell receptor beta chain originates from a study of T cell responses to AZD1222 COVID-19 vaccine. Study results and limitations: Targeting of unmutated variant regions was reportedly seen in nearly half of spike-specific TCRs.

The data were produced by immunoSEQ multiplex PCR, yet TCRdb's version contains in-frame clones alone and is incomplete. The repertoire consists of under 120,000 clones, with around 95% occurring once and the leading ten covering less than 2.5%. Germline V gene data show CDR1 as MGHRA and CDR2 as YSYEKL. This CDR3 comprises 17 residues. After removal of 1 base from V and 9 bases from J, the junction contained 14 bases not matched to a gene. Concerning this clone itself: Its target is unknown.

The source of this sequence is an adult in good health. Sequencing used peripheral blood, obtained on day 0 of AZD1222 vaccination. The chain combines TRBV4-1 with TRBJ2-1; 8 bases line up with TRBD2. CDR3 in DNA: TGCGCCAGCAGCCAAGTCCCTACCGGGACTAGTAGGAGTGAGCAGTTCTTC. This translates into CASSQVPTGTSRSEQFF.